Sequencing of this T cell receptor (beta chain) was carried out in a study of CD8+ T cells in alopecia areata (dated by TCRdb to 2016 to 2018). For context, the study as a whole: To study T cell clonal expansion in alopecia areata, the researchers applied high-throughput TCRbeta sequencing to both the C3H/HeJ mouse model and human patients. On the human side, TCRbeta sequencing was run on scalp tissue and on sorted CD4+ and CD8+ peripheral blood T cells from healthy controls and from alopecia areata patients with either patchy or totalis/universalis disease. Scalp clonality was compared among normal scalp (n=4), patchy alopecia areata scalp (n=8), and alopecia totalis/universalis scalp (n=8). The RNA source kit depended on sample type: the PAXgene miRNA kit for fixed scalp, the miRNeasy kit for PBMCs, and the RNeasy kit for mouse skin. TCRbeta CDR3 regions were amplified by immunoSEQ multiplex PCR using 35 Vbeta forward and 13 Jbeta reverse primers.

PBMCs were isolated by density centrifugation and stained for CD3, CD4 and CD8, and CD4+ and CD8+ T cells were sorted on a FACSAria. Unaffected controls provided scalp biopsies and blood samples. The cysteine opens and the phenylalanine closes a CDR3 of 12 amino acids. The CDR3 DNA has 36 bases and is translated from base 1. Trimming costs V 4 bases and J 4 bases, and their ends lie 11 bases apart. The germline V gene specifies SQVTM as CDR1 and ANQGSEA as CDR2. The library was built by means of the immunoSEQ multiplex PCR assay. To provide template for TCR sequencing, every sample had RNA extracted and reverse transcribed into cDNA. First-strand cDNA was synthesized using SuperScript III with a 2:1 mix of oligo-dT and random hexamers. Amplification bias was assessed with a synthetic immune receptor repertoire, and residual bias was removed computationally. Per the authors' processing: After raw reads were preprocessed to remove errors, the CDR3 was defined following IMGT conventions as running from the conserved cysteine to phenylalanine. Clonality was calculated as 1 minus Shannon entropy normalized by log2 of the number of productive unique TCRs. Whether each scalp clone was CD4 or CD8 was inferred by checking scalp TCRbeta sequences against the CD4 and CD8 repertoires from sorted blood. Sourced from immuneACCESS, this table was stored by TCRdb with only in-frame sequences that have V and J called. A share of the clones is absent; for the studies checked, an unresolved V gene accounts for under half, and the remainder has no known explanation. The V and J calls and clone size come from that table; D and trimming were worked out from the DNA. Here the sample has 150,000 to 200,000 clones; about 54% occur a single time. The top ten constitute around 4.8% of the sample.

Concerning this clone itself: There is no known antigen for this receptor. No base quality information exists; no much larger clone differs at one position.

Here is what the overall study found, with its caveats: Unlike mouse skin, where gammadelta T cells dominate, normal human skin contains resident alphabeta T cells that get sequenced too, which complicates analysis of the scalp TCR repertoire. Shared TCR sequences between patients were less evident than in mice, which may be partly attributable to HLA diversity in the patient population. Lesional scalp, especially in alopecia totalis/universalis, showed higher clonality and more expanded CD8+ clones than normal scalp, suggesting antigenic drive.

The TCR was taken from a human donor in good health. Material: CD4+ T cells sorted from blood. The chain links TRBV29-1 with TRBJ2-7; the D element could tentatively be TRBD1 or TRBD2, as 5 bases agree for each. The sequence in DNA is TGCAGCGTTGCCCGGGACCAATACGAGCAGTACTTC. The translation is CSVARDQYEQYF.